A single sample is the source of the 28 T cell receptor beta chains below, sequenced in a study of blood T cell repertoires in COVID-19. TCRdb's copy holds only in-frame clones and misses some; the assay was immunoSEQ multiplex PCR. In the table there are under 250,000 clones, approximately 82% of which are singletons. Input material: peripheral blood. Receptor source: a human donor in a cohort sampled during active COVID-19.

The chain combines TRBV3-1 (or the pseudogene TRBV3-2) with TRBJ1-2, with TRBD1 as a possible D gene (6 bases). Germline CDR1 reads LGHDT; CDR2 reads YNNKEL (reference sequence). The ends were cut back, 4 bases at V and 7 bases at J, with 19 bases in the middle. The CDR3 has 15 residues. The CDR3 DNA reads TGTGCCAGCAGCCCCAGATCGGGGGGCGTAGGTGGCTACACCTTC. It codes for CASSPRSGGVGGYTF.

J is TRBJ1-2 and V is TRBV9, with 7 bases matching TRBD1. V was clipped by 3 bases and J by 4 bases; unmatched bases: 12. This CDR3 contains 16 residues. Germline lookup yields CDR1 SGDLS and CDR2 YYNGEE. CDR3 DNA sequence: TGTGCCAGCAGCGGGCTGAAGCACAGGGGTTCCTATGGCTACACCTTC. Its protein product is CASSGLKHRGSYGYTF. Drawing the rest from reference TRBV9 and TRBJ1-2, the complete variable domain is DSGVTQTPKHLITATGQRVTLRCSPRSGDLSVYWYQQSLDQGLQFLIQYYNGEERAKGNILERFSAQQFPDLHSELNLSSLELGDSALYFCASSGLKHRGSYGYTFGSGTRLTVV.

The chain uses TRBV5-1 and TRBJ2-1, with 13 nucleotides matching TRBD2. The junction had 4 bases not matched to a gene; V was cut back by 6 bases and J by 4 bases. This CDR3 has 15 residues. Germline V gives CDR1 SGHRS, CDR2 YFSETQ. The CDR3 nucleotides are TGCGCCAGCAAGCCGGGACTAGCGGGATACAATGAGCAGTTCTTC. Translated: CASKPGLAGYNEQFF.

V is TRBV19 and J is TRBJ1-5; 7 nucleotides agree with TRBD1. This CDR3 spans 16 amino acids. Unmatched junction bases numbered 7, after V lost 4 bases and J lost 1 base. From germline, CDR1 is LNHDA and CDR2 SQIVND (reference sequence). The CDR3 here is CASSKRGRWSNQPQHF. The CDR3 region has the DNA TGTGCCAGTAGTAAGAGGGGGCGATGGAGCAATCAGCCCCAGCATTTT.

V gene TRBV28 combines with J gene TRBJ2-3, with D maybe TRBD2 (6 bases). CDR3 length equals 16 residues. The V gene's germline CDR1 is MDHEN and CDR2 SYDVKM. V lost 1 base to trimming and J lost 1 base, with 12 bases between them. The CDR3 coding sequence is TGTGCCAGCAGTTTATTGGGGACTCTTCGCACAGATACGCAGTATTTT. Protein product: CASSLLGTLRTDTQYF.

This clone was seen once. The CDR3 loop reads CASETGQGRDRSYF. CDR3 DNA: TGTGCCAGCGAAACCGGACAGGGACGGGACCGATCGTACTTC. This sequence joins TRBV2 and TRBJ2-5, with TRBD1 identical over 8 bases. V dropped 8 bases and J dropped 13; count of bases not matched to a gene: 18. The CDR3 is made up of 14 amino acids. CDR1 is SNHLY and CDR2 is FYNNEI in the germline V gene.

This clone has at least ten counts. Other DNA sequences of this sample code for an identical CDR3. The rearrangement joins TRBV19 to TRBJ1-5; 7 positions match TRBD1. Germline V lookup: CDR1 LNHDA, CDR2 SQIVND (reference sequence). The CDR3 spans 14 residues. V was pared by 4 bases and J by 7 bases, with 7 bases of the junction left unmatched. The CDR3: CASSTQTGNQPQHF. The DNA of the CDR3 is TGTGCCAGTAGTACACAGACAGGGAACCAGCCCCAGCATTTT.

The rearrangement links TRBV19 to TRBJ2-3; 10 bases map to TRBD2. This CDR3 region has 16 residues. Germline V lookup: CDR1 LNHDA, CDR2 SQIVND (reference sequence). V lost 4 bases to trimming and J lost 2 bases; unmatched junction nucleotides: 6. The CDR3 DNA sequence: TGTGCCAGTAGTAACCCTAGCGGGAGTGTCACAGATACGCAGTATTTT. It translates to CASSNPSGSVTDTQYF.

The CDR3 DNA is TGTGCCAGCAGCCTAAAGAGGCAGGGCAAGGACGAGCAGTACTTC. Translation: CASSLKRQGKDEQYF. This rearrangement joins TRBV11-1 to TRBJ2-7, with D possibly matching TRBD1 (5 bases). Germline CDR1 and CDR2: SGHAT and FQDESV (reference sequence). The CDR3 consists of 15 residues. Trimming removed 5 bases from V and 5 bases from J, with 19 bases in between.

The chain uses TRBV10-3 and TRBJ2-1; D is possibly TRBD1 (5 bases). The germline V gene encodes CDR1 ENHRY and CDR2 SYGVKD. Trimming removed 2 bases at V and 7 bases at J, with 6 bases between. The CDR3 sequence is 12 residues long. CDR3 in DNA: TGTGCCATCAGTGAGCAGGGAAATGAGCAGTTCTTC. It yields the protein CAISEQGNEQFF.

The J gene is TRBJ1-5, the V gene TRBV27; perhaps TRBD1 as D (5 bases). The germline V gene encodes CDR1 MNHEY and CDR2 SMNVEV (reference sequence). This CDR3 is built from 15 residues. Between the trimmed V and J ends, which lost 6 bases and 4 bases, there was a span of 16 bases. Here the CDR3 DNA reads TGTGCCAGCAGGTCGTCGGGGGGAGGGAATCAGCCCCAGCATTTT. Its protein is CASRSSGGGNQPQHF.

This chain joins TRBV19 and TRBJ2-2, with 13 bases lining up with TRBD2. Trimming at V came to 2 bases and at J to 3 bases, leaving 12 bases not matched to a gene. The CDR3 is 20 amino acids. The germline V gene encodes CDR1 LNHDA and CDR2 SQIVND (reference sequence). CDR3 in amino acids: CASSIFRGTGLAGDTGELFF. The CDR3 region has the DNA TGTGCCAGTAGTATATTCCGGGGGACAGGACTAGCGGGAGACACCGGGGAGCTGTTTTTT.

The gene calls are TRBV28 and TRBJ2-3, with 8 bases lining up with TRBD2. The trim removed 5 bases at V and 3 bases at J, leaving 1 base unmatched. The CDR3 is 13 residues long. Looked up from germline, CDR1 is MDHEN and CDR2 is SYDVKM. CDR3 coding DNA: TGTGCCAGCAGTAGCGGGAGAACAGATACGCAGTATTTT. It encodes CASSSGRTDTQYF.

The CDR3, as DNA: TGTGCCAGCAGCCCCAGGGGACAGGGAAACACTGAAGCTTTCTTT. Encoded protein: CASSPRGQGNTEAFF. The V call is TRBV11-2, the J call TRBJ1-1; TRBD1 agrees at 9 bases. V dropped 5 bases and J dropped 2; count of bases not matched to a gene: 6. Germline loops: CDR1 SGHAT, CDR2 FQNNGV. The CDR3 length is 15 residues.

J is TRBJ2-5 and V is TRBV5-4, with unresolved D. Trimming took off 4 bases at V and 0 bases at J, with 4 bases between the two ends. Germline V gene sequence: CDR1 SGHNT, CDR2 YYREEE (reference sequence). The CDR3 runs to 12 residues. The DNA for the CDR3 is TGTGCCAGCAGCCGGGACCAAGAGACCCAGTACTTC. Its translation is CASSRDQETQYF.

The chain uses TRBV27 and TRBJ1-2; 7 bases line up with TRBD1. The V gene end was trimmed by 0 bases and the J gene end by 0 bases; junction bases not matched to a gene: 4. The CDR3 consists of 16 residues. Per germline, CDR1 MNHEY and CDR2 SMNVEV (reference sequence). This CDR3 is CASSLSTGLANYGYTF. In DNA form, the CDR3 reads TGTGCCAGCAGTTTATCGACAGGGTTAGCTAACTATGGCTACACCTTC.

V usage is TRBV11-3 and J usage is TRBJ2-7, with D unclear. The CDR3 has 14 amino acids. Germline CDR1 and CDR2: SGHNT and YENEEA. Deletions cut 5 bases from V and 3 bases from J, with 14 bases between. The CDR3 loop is CASSPSAPDYEQYF. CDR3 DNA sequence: TGTGCCAGCAGCCCTAGTGCACCCGACTACGAGCAGTACTTC. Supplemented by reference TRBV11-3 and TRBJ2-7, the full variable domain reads EAGVVQSPRYKIIEKKQPVAFWCNPISGHNTLYWYLQNLGQGPELLIRYENEEAVDDSQLPKDRFSAERLKGVDSTLKIQPAELGDSAVYLCASSPSAPDYEQYFGPGTRLTVT.

CDR3 residues: CASSPGQGAQPQHF. The CDR3 DNA reads as TGCGCCAGCAGCCCTGGACAGGGGGCCCAGCCCCAGCATTTT. The chain recombines TRBV4-1 with TRBJ1-5; TRBD1 matches 11 bases. The germline gives CDR1 MGHRA, CDR2 YSYEKL. V was pared by 4 bases and J by 7 bases, with 3 bases of the junction left unmatched. The CDR3 is 14 residues long.

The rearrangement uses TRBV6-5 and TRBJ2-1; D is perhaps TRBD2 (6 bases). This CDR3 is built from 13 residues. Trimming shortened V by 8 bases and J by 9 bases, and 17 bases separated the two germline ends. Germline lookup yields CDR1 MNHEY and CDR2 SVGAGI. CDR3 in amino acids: CASSSHVEGEQFF. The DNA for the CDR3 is TGTGCCAGCTCTTCTCACGTGGAGGGTGAGCAGTTCTTC.

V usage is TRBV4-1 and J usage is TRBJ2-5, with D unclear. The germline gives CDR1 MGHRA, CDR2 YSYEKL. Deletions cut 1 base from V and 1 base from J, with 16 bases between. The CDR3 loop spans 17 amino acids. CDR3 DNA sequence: TGCGCCAGCAGCCAAGCCGACCGGTCGGAGTCCCAAGAGACCCAGTACTTC. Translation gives CASSQADRSESQETQYF.

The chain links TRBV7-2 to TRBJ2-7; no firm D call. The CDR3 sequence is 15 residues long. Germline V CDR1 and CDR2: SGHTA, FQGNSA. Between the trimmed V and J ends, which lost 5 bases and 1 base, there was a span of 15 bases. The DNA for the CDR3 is TGTGCCAGCAGCCCTAGACTCGTTTTTTCCTACGAGCAGTACTTC. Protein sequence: CASSPRLVFSYEQYF.

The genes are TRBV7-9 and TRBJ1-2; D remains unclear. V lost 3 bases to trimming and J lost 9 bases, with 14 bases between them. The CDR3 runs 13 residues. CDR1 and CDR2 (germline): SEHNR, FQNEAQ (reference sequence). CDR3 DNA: TGTGCCAGCAGCTTCGGGGAGAGGGTGCGCTACACCTTC. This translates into CASSFGERVRYTF. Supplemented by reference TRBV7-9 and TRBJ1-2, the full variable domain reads DTGVSQNPRHKITKRGQNVTFRCDPISEHNRLYWYRQTLGQGPEFLTYFQNEAQLEKSRLLSDRFSAERPKGSFSTLEIQRTEQGDSAMYLCASSFGERVRYTFGSGTRLTVV.

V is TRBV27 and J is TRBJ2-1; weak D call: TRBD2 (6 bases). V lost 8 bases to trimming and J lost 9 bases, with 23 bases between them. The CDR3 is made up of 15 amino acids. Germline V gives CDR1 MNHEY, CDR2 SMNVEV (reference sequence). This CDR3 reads CASRRRYSGEGEQFF. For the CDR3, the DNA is TGTGCCAGCCGACGACGCTACTCGGGAGAAGGTGAGCAGTTCTTC.

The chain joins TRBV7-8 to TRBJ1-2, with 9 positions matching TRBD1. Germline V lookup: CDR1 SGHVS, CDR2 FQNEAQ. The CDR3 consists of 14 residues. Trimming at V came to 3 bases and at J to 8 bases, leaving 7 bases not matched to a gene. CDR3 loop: CASSLRDRASGYTF. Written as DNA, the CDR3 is TGTGCCAGCAGCTTGCGGGACAGGGCAAGCGGCTACACCTTC. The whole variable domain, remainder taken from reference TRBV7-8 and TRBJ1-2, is GAGVSQSPRYKVAKRGQDVALRCDPISGHVSLFWYQQALGQGPEFLTYFQNEAQLDKSGLPSDRFFAERPEGSVSTLKIQRTQQEDSAVYLCASSLRDRASGYTFGSGTRLTVV.

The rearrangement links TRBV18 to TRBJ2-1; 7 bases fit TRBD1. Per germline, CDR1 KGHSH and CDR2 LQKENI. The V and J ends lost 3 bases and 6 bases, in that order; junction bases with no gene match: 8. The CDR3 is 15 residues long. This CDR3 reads CASSPFEGAVNEQFF. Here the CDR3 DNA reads TGTGCCAGCTCACCTTTTGAGGGGGCGGTCAATGAGCAGTTCTTC.

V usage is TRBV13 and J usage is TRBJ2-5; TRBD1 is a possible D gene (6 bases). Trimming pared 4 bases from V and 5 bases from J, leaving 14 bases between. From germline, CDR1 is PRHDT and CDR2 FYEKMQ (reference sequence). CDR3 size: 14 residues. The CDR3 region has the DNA TGTGCCAGCAGCTCGGGACACGGGTTGGAGACCCAGTACTTC. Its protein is CASSSGHGLETQYF.

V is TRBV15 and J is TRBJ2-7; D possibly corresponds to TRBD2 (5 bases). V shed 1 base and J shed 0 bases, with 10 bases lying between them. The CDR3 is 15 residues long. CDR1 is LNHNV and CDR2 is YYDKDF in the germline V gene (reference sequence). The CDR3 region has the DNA TGTGCCACCAGCAGAGGTCGGGATACCTCCTACGAGCAGTACTTC. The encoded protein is CATSRGRDTSYEQYF.

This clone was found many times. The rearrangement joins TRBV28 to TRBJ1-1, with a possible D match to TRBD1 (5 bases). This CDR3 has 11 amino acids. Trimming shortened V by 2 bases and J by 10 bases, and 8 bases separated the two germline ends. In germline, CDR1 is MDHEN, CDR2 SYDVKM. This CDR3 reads CASSLGRGAFF. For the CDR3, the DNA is TGTGCCAGCAGTTTAGGGAGGGGAGCTTTCTTT.